The 17 T cell receptor beta chains below were found in one sample sequenced in a study of CXCR3-negative and CXCR3-positive naive CD8 T cells. Whole-study results and caveats: Relative to CXCR3-negative naive cells, CXCR3-positive naive cells had more hydrophobic TRB CDR3s.

For these TCRs, the target antigens are not known. The TRB cDNA libraries were prepared by 5' RACE with UMI labels. TCRdb reprocessed the 5' RACE reads and reports one entry per CDR3 protein, with no DNA. The sample totals about 120,000 distinct CDR3 sequences. The sample consisted of naive CXCR3+ CD8+ T cells from blood. Sample subset: CD45RO-CCR7+CD27+CD95- naive CD8+ T cells expressing CXCR3 (TNR3+). The origin of the receptors is a human donor in good health. Some clones in this sample may be carry-over from other donors' samples.

This chain links TRBV29-1 with TRBJ2-7; TCRdb returns TRBD1, unconfirmable since there is no DNA. CDR3 length: 12 residues. CDR1 is SQVTM, CDR2 ANQGSEA, per germline. This CDR3 reads CSARAGSHEQYF.

The rearrangement uses TRBV12-3 or TRBV12-4 and TRBJ1-2. The CDR3 length is 14 residues. This CDR3 reads CASSFFKTNYGYTF.

The chain employs TRBV3-1 and TRBJ1-1; TCRdb selects TRBD1, and the lack of DNA leaves this call unchecked. The germline V gene encodes CDR1 LGHDT and CDR2 YNNKEL (reference sequence). The CDR3 totals 17 residues. CDR3 loop: CASSQGYQGRENTEAFF.

The chain has TRBV7-2 and TRBJ2-7. The CDR3 is 13 amino acids. Per germline, CDR1 SGHTA and CDR2 FQGNSA. The CDR3 is CASGVWGSYEQYF.

V gene TRBV15 combines with J gene TRBJ1-1; TCRdb indicates TRBD1, and absent DNA this call remains unverified. The germline gives CDR1 LNHNV, CDR2 YYDKDF (reference sequence). This CDR3 has 15 amino acids. CDR3 region: CATSREITGNTEAFF.

The V call is TRBV6-2 or TRBV6-3, the J call TRBJ2-7. This CDR3 is 15 amino acids long. Germline V gene sequence: CDR1 MNHEY, CDR2 SVGEGT. The CDR3: CASSYSPGNSYEQYF.

This chain links TRBV5-1 with TRBJ2-1; there is no DNA to check the TCRdb D call of TRBD1. The CDR3 is 13 amino acids. Germline V gives CDR1 SGHRS, CDR2 YFSETQ. CDR3 loop: CASSSGTGHEQFF.

The gene calls are TRBV4-1 and TRBJ2-7. CDR3 length: 13 amino acids. CDR1 MGHRA and CDR2 YSYEKL come from the germline V gene. The CDR3 loop reads CASSQVGSDEQYF.

This chain connects TRBV19 to TRBJ2-1; lacking DNA, the TRBD1 call made by TCRdb goes unchecked. In germline, CDR1 is LNHDA, CDR2 SQIVND (reference sequence). CDR3 length: 15 amino acids. The CDR3: CASSHGQGAGNEQFF.

CDR3 loop: CSAEKLAASYNEQFF. This chain links TRBV20-1 with TRBJ2-1; the TRBD2 assignment by TCRdb is unverifiable without DNA. This CDR3 contains 15 residues. Germline-derived CDR1 and CDR2 are DFQATT and SNEGSKA (reference sequence).

The V and J genes are TRBV4-2 and TRBJ2-7; TCRdb proposes TRBD2, but this gene call is untestable without DNA. This CDR3 is 16 amino acids long. CDR1 is LGHNA and CDR2 is YNFKEQ in the germline V gene. CDR3 in amino acids: CASRVIGTSGTYEQYF.

The chain employs TRBV20-1 and TRBJ2-1; TCRdb calls TRBD1, which cannot be checked without DNA. The germline V gene encodes CDR1 DFQATT and CDR2 SNEGSKA (reference sequence). CDR3 length: 15 amino acids. CDR3: CSARDLGQGGNEQFF.

The genes are TRBV5-6 and TRBJ1-1; TCRdb's D gene call, TRBD1, goes unchecked for lack of DNA. The CDR3 runs to 15 residues. The germline CDR1 and CDR2 sequences are SGHDT and YYEEEE. CDR3 amino acids: CASSYGTGHHTEAFF.

CDR3 amino acids: CSVVGLNDYGYTF. The chain uses TRBV29-1 and TRBJ1-2. Germline assignment: CDR1 SQVTM and CDR2 ANQGSEA. This CDR3 has 13 residues. Full variable domain (outside the CDR3, taken from reference TRBV29-1 and TRBJ1-2): SAVISQKPSRDICQRGTSLTIQCQVDSQVTMMFWYRQQPGQSLTLIATANQGSEATYESGFVIDKFPISRPNLTFSTLTVSNMSPEDSSIYLCSVVGLNDYGYTFGSGTRLTVV.

The gene calls are TRBV2 and TRBJ2-7. This CDR3 has 13 residues. Germline V lookup: CDR1 SNHLY, CDR2 FYNNEI. The chain's CDR3 is CASSAGRVYEQYF.

The rearrangement uses TRBV10-3 and TRBJ2-1; the TCRdb D gene call, TRBD1, has no DNA to confirm it. The CDR3 totals 13 residues. Per the germline V gene, CDR1 is ENHRY and CDR2 is SYGVKD. The CDR3 is CAIIPDGYNEQFF.

The chain is built from TRBV25-1 and TRBJ1-2; with no DNA, the TCRdb D assignment of TRBD1 cannot be verified. Germline V gene sequence: CDR1 MGHDK, CDR2 SYGVNS. CDR3 size: 15 residues. CDR3 sequence reads: CASSLGQGAYYGYTF.